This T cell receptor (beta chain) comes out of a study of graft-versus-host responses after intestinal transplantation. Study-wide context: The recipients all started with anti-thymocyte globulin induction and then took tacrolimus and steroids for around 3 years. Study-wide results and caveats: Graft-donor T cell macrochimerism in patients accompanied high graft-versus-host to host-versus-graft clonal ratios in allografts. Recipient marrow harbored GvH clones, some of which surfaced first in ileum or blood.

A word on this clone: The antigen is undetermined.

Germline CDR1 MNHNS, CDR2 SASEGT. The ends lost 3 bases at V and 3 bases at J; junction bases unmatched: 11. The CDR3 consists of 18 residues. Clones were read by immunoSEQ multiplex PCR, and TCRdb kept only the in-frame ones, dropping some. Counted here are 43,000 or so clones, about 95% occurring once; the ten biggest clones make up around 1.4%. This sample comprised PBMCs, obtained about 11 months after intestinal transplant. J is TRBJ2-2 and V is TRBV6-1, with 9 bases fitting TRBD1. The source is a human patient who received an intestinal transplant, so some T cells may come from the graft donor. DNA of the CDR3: TGTGCCAGCAGTGAGGACGCCGGGACAGGGTATTACACCGGGGAGCTGTTTTTT. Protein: CASSEDAGTGYYTGELFF.